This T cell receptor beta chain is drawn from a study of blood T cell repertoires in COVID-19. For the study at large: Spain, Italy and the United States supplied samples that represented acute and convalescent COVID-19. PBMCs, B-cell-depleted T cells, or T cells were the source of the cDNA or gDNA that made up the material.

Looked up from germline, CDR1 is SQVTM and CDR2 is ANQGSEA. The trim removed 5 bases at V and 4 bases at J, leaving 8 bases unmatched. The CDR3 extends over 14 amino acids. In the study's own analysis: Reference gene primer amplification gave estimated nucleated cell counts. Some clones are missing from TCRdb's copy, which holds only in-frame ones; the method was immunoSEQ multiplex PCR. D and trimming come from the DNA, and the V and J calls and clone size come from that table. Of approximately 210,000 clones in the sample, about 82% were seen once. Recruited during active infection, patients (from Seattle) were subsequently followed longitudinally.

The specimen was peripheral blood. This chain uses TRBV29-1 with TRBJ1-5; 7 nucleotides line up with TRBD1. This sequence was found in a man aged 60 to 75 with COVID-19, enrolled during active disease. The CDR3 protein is CSVLTGTANQPQHF. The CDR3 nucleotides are TGCAGCGTTTTAACCGGGACAGCAAATCAGCCCCAGCATTTT.